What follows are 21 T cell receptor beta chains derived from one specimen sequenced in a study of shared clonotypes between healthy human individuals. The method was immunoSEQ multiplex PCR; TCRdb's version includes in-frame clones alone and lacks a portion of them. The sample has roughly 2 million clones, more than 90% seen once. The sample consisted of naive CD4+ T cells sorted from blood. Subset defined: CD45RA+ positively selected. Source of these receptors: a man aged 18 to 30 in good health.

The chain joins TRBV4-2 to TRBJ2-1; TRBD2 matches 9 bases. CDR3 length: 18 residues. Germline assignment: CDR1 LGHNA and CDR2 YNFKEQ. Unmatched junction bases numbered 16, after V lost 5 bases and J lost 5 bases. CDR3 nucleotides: TGTGCCAGCAGCACTCCGGGACTAGCCCCCATCACTAACAATGAGCAGTTCTTC. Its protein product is CASSTPGLAPITNNEQFF.

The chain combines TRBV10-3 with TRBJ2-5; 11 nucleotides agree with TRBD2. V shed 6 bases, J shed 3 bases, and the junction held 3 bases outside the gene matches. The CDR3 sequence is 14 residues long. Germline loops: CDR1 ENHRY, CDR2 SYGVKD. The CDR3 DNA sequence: TGTGCCATCAGGGGGGGACTAGCGGAAGAGACCCAGTACTTC. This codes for CAIRGGLAEETQYF.

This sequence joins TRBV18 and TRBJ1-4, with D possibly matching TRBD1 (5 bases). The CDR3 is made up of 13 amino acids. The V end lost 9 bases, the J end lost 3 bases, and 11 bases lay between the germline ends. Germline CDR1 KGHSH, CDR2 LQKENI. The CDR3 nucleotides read TGTGCCAGTACTTTACAGGCTAATGAAAAACTGTTTTTT. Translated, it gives CASTLQANEKLFF.

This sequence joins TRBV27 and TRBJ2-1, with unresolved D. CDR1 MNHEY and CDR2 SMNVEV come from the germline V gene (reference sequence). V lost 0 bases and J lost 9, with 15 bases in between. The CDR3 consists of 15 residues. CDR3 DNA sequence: TGTGCCAGCAGTTTATCGATGGCCGGAATCACTGAGCAGTTCTTC. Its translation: CASSLSMAGITEQFF.

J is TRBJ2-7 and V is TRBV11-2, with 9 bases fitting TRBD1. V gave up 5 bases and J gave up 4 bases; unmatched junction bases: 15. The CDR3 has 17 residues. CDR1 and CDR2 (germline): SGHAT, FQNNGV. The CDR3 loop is CASSARQGVVIGYEQYF. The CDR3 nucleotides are TGTGCCAGCAGCGCCAGACAGGGGGTTGTCATCGGATACGAGCAGTACTTC.

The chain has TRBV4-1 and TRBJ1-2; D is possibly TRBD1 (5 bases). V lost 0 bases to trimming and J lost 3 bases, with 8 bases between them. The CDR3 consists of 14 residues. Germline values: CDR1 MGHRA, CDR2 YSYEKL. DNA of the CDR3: TGCGCCAGCAGCCAAGAGGCAGGGTACTATGGCTACACCTTC. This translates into CASSQEAGYYGYTF.

CDR3 bases: TGTGCCAGCAGTGCCACATTTTTCAATCAGCCCCAGCATTTT. It specifies CASSATFFNQPQHF. The rearrangement joins TRBV2 to TRBJ1-5; D unresolved. This CDR3 is built from 14 residues. CDR1 and CDR2 (germline): SNHLY, FYNNEI. V shed 4 bases and J shed 3 bases, with 10 bases lying between them.

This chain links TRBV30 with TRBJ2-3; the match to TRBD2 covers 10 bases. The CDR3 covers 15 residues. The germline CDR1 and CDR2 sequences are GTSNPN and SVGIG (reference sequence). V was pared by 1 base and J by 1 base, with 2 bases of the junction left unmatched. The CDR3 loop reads CAWSALAGGTDTQYF. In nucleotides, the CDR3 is TGTGCCTGGAGTGCCCTAGCGGGGGGCACAGATACGCAGTATTTT. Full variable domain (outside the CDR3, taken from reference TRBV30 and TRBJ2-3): SQTIHQWPATLVQPVGSPLSLECTVEGTSNPNLYWYRQAAGRGLQLLFYSVGIGQISSEVPQNLSASRPQDRQFILSSKKLLLSDSGFYLCAWSALAGGTDTQYFGPGTRLTVL.

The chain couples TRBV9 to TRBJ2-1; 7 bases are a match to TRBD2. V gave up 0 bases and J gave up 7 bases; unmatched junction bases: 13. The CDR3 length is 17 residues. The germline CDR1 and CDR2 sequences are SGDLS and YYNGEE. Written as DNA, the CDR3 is TGTGCCAGCAGCGTAGGCGTCGGGAGGACCTTGAATAATGAGCAGTTCTTC. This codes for CASSVGVGRTLNNEQFF.

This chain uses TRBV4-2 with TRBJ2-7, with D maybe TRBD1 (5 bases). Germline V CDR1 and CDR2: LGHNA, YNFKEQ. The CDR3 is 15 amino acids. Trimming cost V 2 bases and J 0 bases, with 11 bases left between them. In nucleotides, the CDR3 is TGTGCCAGCAGCCAACTAACAGGAAGCTCCTACGAGCAGTACTTC. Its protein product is CASSQLTGSSYEQYF.

The CDR3 DNA sequence: TGCGCCAGCAGCCAAGTCACAGGGGCTGCCGGGGAGCTGTTTTTT. It is translated as CASSQVTGAAGELFF. The chain combines TRBV4-3 with TRBJ2-2, with 7 bases that match TRBD1. Germline trimming cut 1 base from V and 6 bases from J; bases unmatched to any gene: 5. CDR1 LGHNA and CDR2 YSLEER come from the germline V gene. This CDR3 is built from 15 residues.

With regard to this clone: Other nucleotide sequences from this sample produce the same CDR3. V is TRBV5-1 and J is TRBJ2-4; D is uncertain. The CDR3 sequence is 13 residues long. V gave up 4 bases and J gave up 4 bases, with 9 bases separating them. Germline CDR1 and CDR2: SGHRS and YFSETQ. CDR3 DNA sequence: TGCGCCAGCAGCCTGGACGCGAAAAACATTCAGTACTTC. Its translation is CASSLDAKNIQYF.

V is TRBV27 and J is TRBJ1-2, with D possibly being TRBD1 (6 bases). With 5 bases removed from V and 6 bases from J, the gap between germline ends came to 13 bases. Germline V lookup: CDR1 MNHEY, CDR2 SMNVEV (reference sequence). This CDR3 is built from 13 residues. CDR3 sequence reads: CASSPRQAHGYTF. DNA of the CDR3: TGTGCCAGCAGTCCCAGACAGGCCCATGGCTACACCTTC.

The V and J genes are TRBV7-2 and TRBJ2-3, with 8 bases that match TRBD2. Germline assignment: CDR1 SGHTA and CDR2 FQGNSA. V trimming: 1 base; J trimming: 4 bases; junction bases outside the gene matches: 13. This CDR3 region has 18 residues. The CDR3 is CASSLGRLAGFISDTQYF. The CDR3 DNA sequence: TGTGCCAGCAGCTTAGGTAGGCTAGCGGGTTTTATATCAGATACGCAGTATTTT.

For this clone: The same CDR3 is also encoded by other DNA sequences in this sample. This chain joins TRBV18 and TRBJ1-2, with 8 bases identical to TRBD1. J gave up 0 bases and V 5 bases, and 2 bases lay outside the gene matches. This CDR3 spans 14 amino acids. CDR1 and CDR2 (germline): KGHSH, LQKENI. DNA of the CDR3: TGTGCCAGCTCAGCGGACAGGGCTAACTATGGCTACACCTTC. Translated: CASSADRANYGYTF.

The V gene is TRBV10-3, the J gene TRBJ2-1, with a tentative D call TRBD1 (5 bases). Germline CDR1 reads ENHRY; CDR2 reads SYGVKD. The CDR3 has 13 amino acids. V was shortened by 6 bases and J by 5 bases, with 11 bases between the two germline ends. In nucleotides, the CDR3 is TGTGCCATCAGACCGACAGAGGACAATGAGCAGTTCTTC. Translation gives CAIRPTEDNEQFF.

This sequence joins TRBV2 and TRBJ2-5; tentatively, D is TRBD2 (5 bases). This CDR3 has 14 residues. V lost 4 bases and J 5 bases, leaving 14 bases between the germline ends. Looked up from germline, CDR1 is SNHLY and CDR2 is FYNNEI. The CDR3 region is CASSGSGKKETQYF. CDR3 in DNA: TGTGCCAGCAGTGGATCGGGGAAGAAGGAGACCCAGTACTTC.

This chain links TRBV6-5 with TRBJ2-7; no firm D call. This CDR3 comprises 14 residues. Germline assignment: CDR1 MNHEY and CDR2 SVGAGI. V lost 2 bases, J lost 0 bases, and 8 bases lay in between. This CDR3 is CASSYRIFSYEQYF. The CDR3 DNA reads TGTGCCAGCAGTTACCGGATCTTCTCCTACGAGCAGTACTTC.

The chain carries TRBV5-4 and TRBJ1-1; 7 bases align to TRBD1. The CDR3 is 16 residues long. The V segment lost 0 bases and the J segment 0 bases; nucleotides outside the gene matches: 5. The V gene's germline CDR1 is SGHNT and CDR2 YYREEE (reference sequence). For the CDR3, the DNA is TGTGCCAGCAGCTTGGGATCGGACAGGTTGAACACTGAAGCTTTCTTT. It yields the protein CASSLGSDRLNTEAFF.

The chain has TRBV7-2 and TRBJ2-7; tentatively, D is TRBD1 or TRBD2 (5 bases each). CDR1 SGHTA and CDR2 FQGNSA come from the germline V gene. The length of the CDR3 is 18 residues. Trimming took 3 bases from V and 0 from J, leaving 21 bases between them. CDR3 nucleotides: TGTGCCAGCAGCTTGATAGGGACCCGCTCAGCTAACTCCTACGAGCAGTACTTC. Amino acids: CASSLIGTRSANSYEQYF.

The CDR3, as DNA: TGTGCCTGGAGTTCGGGAGCGAACACTGAAGCTTTCTTT. Amino acids: CAWSSGANTEAFF. V and J are TRBV30 and TRBJ1-1, with D hard to call. This CDR3 has 13 amino acids. Trimming pared 2 bases from V and 1 base from J, leaving 8 bases between. Germline V CDR1 and CDR2: GTSNPN, SVGIG (reference sequence).